This paragraph reports one T cell receptor (beta chain). This clone showed up just a few times. The clone's antigen remains unknown. Within one base of it there is no much larger clone, and no base qualities were kept. The V end gives up 5 bases and the J end 2 bases, leaving 4 bases in the junction not matched to a gene. Looking up the germline V gene yields CDR1 MNHNS and CDR2 SASEGT. Inclusive of the bounding cysteine and phenylalanine, the CDR3 is 14 residues long. Only the CDR3 part of the read is kept: 42 bases, read in frame from the first base. This sample stems from a study of beta chain features in type 1 diabetes (dated by TCRdb to about 2018). Study-wide context: No differences in mean age, gender distribution, total cell number or subset yield were found between patients and healthy donors. A total of under 120,000,000 sorted cells were examined across all samples, and RNA yield correlated strongly with the number of cells per subset. The study compared the TCRB repertoires of sorted circulating CD4+ T cell subsets in recently diagnosed type 1 diabetes patients with those in matched healthy donors. Regulatory and stem cell-like memory subsets were isolated from only 8 patients and about eight healthy donors, whereas naive and central memory subsets came from all 30 or so donors.

Paper-wide results and their limitations: Shorter templates might have been favored by PCR, but patient and control samples were amplified and corrected together, so both groups would have been affected equally by any skew. At VDJ recombination sites, type 1 diabetes patients had fewer insertions and more deleted nucleotides, which implies abnormalities in thymic rearrangement. Naive, central memory and regulatory TCRB repertoires appeared to be more similar among patients than among healthy donors. HLA sub-analyses involved small numbers of individuals, so any influence of HLA type on TCRB rearrangement remained unresolved. Because cDNA rather than genomic DNA was sequenced, highly expressing activated cells could have been over-represented, although no difference in activation and CD3 levels was found between groups. In all four CD4+ subsets, TCRB CDR3 length was moderately but significantly shorter in type 1 diabetes patients.

Each donor gave one peripheral blood draw, averaging about 100 mL, which was collected into heparinised tubes. Using a panel that included CD45RO, CCR7, CD25, CD127, CD95 and CD27, naive, central memory, regulatory and stem cell-like memory CD4+ T cells were sorted on a BD FACSAria II. A purity above 95% was achieved for all sorted populations. Right away, PBMCs were isolated by Lymphoprep density gradient centrifugation and were stained directly, with no culture step. Samples were stained and sorted in pairs, with one healthy donor and one patient per experiment, so that batch effects were minimized. The entire isolated RNA was reverse transcribed using the High Capacity cDNA Reverse Transcription Kit, and thus expressed TCRB transcripts were sequenced. Deep immunoSEQ sequencing was performed on naive, central memory and regulatory T cell samples, with an average of roughly 3.6 million total reads per sample. Sorted cells were lysed in RLT buffer, and RNA was extracted using DNase-treated RNeasy Micro or Mini kits according to cell number. Each cell subset was processed separately to prevent cross-contamination, with patient and healthy donor samples processed together. The immunoSEQ multiplex PCR was used to amplify TCRB sequences from cDNA, generating 87-bp fragments that spanned the CDR3 region. The amplicons were sequenced using the Illumina HiSeq platform. The authors processed their data as follows. Synthetic template baselines were used to correct PCR bias computationally, reads within Hamming distance 2 were collapsed, and singletons that could not be merged were discarded. Reads were aligned to IMGT to assign V, D and J genes, CDR3 length, and insertions or deletions at six rearrangement sites. Clonotype counts were normalized to sorted cell number within each subset before computing true diversity and Gini coefficients with the tcR R package. Repertoire sharing was quantified using the overlap coefficient calculated on TCRB nucleotide sequences. Out-of-frame TCRB sequences from naive cells were analyzed as a proxy for the pre-selection repertoire. The immuneACCESS repertoire file appears here via TCRdb, limited to in-frame rearrangements. These files lack a portion of the clones; in checked studies, under half of the deficit traces to unresolved V genes, and the cause of the others is not known. The DNA was the basis for D and trimming; V, J and clone size are from that table. The sample yields about 330,000 clones; more than 9.5% were counted once. The top ten constitute around 0.015% of the sample.

The sequencing input was naive CD4+ T cells from blood. Sample cell subset or site, as interpreted from the label and publication: true naive CD4+ T cells. The sequence derives from a woman in her twenties or thirties in good health. The rearrangement joined TRBV6-1 to TRBJ2-7; 9 nucleotides in the junction match TRBD1. The nucleotides are TGTGCCAGCAGTCGGACAGGGGAAACCTACGAGCAGTACTTC. It translates to CASSRTGETYEQYF.